The rows below give T cell receptor beta chains drawn from one sample of a study of blood T cell repertoires in COVID-19. Profiling relied on immunoSEQ multiplex PCR, and the TCRdb table lists in-frame clones only, not all of them. The sample records approximately 50,000 clones, around four fifths being singletons. Sample: PBMCs or T cells enriched from blood (not recorded which). The receptors stem from a woman in her 50s with acute COVID-19. CDR3s leave out the opening cysteine and the closing phenylalanine or tryptophan. Each record gives: V gene, clone size, J gene, CDR3 protein. For some rows the clone size is stated as once, few or many, or as a class when expanded; others skip it.

V gene: TRBV3-1/TRBV3-2
clone size: NA
J gene: TRBJ2-7
CDR3 protein: ASSQGYRQY

V gene: TRBV30
clone size: NA
J gene: TRBJ1-2
CDR3 protein: ACHRQGGRNEGYGYT

V gene: TRBV2
clone size: NA
J gene: TRBJ2-5
CDR3 protein: ASSGSASGVQETQY

V gene: TRBV23-1
clone size: NA
J gene: TRBJ1-2
CDR3 protein: ASSRPYRKAGYGYT

V gene: TRBV12-3/TRBV12-4
clone size: NA
J gene: TRBJ1-3
CDR3 protein: ASYTGGGNTIY

V gene: TRBV7-9
clone size: NA
J gene: TRBJ1-4
CDR3 protein: ASSAGTGPATNEKLF

V gene: TRBV7-9
clone size: few
J gene: TRBJ2-1
CDR3 protein: ASSLALLYNEQF

V gene: TRBV7-6
clone size: NA
J gene: TRBJ2-5
CDR3 protein: ASSLAGGGQETQY

V gene: TRBV18
clone size: few
J gene: TRBJ1-2
CDR3 protein: ASSVQGADGYT

V gene: TRBV7-8
clone size: few
J gene: TRBJ2-2
CDR3 protein: ASSPGTGGTGELF

V gene: TRBV7-9
clone size: NA
J gene: TRBJ1-2
CDR3 protein: ASSLLLKQAGSGYT

V gene: TRBV9
clone size: NA
J gene: TRBJ2-1
CDR3 protein: ASSVDSGVYNEQF

V gene: TRBV5-1
clone size: NA
J gene: TRBJ1-1
CDR3 protein: ASRLGLQGEAF